The clone carrying this T cell receptor beta chain showed up just once. Its antigen is not identified. CDR3 size: 15 residues. V lost 2 bases and J lost 7; bases outside the gene matches: 7. Germline CDR1 MNHEY, CDR2 SVGEGT. The protocol was immunoSEQ multiplex PCR, while the TCRdb copy is restricted to in-frame clones and leaves out a portion. The data show 100,000 to 150,000 clones, 90% seen once. The data were taken from a study of T cell responses to AZD1222 COVID-19 vaccine. Study findings and constraints: Repertoire samples came only from after the peak T cell response. CD4 TCRs linked to vaccination spanned spike, dominating at 160-218 and 743-854. The study found Spike-specific TCR breadth and depth rose after two AZD1222 doses. The donor group comprised mostly white British people and more females; the analysis possibly underestimated clonal diversity.

The sequenced sample was peripheral blood, obtained on day 0 of AZD1222 vaccination. V gene TRBV6-2 or TRBV6-3 combines with J gene TRBJ2-2; 7 bases align to TRBD1. This TCR was recovered from an adult in good health. In DNA form, the CDR3 reads TGTGCCAGCAGTTACATAGGGGGCCTGGGCGGGGAGCTGTTTTTT. This sequence encodes CASSYIGGLGGELFF.